In this sample, the clone carrying this T cell receptor (beta chain) turned up once. Recruitment covered about 25 US areas and drew participants whose ages spanned roughly 18 to 100 years. Participant-given clinical history determined each cohort assignment. Resolution of symptoms, clearance, or two negative PCRs was present in recovered Cohort 3 donors. Under the authors' procedure: Researchers report that nucleated cell counts were estimated from reference gene primer amplification. The assay was immunoSEQ multiplex PCR, and TCRdb's table has in-frame clones only and misses some. V, J and clone size reflect that table, while D and trimming were determined from the DNA. The data contain under 300,000 clones, around 80% of them singletons. The ends lost 6 bases at V and 6 bases at J; junction bases unmatched: 5. This CDR3 region has 14 residues. CDR1 is ENHRY, CDR2 SYGVKD, per germline. The sample is drawn from a study of blood T cell repertoires in COVID-19.

The clonotype was recovered from a man aged 35 to 55 who had recovered from COVID-19. The rearrangement links TRBV10-3 to TRBJ1-4; 9 positions agree with TRBD1. Sequencing was performed on PBMCs or T cells enriched from blood (not recorded which). The CDR3 loop reads CAISRTGVDEKLFF. CDR3 DNA: TGTGCCATCAGCCGGACAGGGGTGGATGAAAAACTGTTTTTT.